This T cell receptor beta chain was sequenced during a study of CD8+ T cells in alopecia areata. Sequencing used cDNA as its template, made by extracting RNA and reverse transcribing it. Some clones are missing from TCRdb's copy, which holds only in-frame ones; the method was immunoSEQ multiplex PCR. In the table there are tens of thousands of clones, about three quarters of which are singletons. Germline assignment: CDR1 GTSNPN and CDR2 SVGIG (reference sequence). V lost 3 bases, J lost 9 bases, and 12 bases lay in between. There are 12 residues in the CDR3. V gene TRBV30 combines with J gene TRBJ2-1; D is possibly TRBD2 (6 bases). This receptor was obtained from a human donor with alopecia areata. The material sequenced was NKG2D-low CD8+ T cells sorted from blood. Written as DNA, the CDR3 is TGTGCCTGGAGGGGACTTAGGTCTGAGCAGTTCTTC. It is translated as CAWRGLRSEQFF.